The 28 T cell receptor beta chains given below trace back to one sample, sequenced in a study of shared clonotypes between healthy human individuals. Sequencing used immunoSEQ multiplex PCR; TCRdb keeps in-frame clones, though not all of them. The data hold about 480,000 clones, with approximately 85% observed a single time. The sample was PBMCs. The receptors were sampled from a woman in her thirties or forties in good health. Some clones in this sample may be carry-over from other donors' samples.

The CDR3 sequence: CATSRARGWTEAFF. CDR3 DNA: TGTGCCACCAGCAGAGCCAGGGGGTGGACTGAAGCTTTCTTT. This chain uses TRBV15 with TRBJ1-1; TRBD1 matches at 7 bases. Germline assignment: CDR1 LNHNV and CDR2 YYDKDF (reference sequence). The CDR3 is made up of 14 amino acids. V shed 1 base, J shed 5 bases, and the junction held 4 bases outside the gene matches.

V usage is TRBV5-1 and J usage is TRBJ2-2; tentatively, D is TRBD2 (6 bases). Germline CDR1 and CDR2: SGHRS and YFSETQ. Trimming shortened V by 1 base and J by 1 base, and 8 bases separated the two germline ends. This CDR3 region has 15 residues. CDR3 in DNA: TGCGCCAGCAGCTTGAACGGGGGGAACACCGGGGAGCTGTTTTTT. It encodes CASSLNGGNTGELFF.

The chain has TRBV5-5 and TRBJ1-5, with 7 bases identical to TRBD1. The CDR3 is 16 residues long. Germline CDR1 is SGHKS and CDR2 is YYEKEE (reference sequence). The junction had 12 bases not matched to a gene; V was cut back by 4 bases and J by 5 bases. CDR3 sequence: CASSAVVGGFDQPQHF. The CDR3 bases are TGTGCCAGCAGCGCGGTAGTAGGGGGCTTCGATCAGCCCCAGCATTTT.

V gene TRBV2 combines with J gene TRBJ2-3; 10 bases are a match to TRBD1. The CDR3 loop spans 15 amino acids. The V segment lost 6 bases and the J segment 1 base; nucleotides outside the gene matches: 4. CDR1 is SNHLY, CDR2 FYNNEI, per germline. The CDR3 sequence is CASRSGTGGTDTQYF. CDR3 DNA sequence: TGTGCCAGCAGATCCGGGACAGGGGGCACAGATACGCAGTATTTT.

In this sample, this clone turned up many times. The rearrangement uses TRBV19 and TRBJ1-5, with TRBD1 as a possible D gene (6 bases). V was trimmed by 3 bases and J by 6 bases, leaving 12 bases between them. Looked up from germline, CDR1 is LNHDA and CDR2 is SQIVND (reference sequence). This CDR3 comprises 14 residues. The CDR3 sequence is CASSINSGAQPQHF. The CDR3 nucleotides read TGTGCCAGTAGTATTAATTCGGGGGCTCAGCCCCAGCATTTT.

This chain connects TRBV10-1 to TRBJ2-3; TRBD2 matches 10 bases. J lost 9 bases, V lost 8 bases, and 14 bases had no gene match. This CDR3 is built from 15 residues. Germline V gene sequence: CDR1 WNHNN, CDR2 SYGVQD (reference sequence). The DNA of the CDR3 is TGCGCCAGCCCGGGGGGAGCGGGAGGGGGAGAGACGCAGTATTTT. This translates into CASPGGAGGGETQYF.

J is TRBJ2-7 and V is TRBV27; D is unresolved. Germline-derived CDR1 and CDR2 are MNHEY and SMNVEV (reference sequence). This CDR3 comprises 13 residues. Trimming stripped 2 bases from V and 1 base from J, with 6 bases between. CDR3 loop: CASSLGLSYEQYF. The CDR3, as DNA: TGTGCCAGCAGTTTAGGCCTATCCTACGAGCAGTACTTC.

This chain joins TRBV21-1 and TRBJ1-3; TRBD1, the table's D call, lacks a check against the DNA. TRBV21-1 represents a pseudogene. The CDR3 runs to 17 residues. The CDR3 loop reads CASSKAESQGMGNTIYF. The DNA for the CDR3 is TGTGCCAGCAGCAAAGCGGAGTCACAGGGAATGGGAAACACCATATATTTT.

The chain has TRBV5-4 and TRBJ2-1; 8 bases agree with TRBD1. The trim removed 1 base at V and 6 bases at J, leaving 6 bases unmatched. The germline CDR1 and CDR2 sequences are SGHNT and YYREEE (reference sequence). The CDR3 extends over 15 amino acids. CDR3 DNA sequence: TGTGCCAGCAGCTTGATGGACAGGGATTCCAATGAGCAGTTCTTC. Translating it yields CASSLMDRDSNEQFF.

This chain's CDR3 is CASFFTREEAFF. The DNA of the CDR3 is TGTGCCAGCTTTTTTACTCGAGAGGAAGCTTTCTTT. V gene TRBV2 combines with J gene TRBJ1-1; D remains ambiguous. The ends were cut back, 8 bases at V and 8 bases at J, with 15 bases in the middle. Germline V gene lookup returns CDR1 SNHLY and CDR2 FYNNEI. The CDR3 is 12 residues long.

The CDR3 reads CASSPLPGEGGELFF. The CDR3 nucleotides read TGTGCCAGCTCACCACTGCCAGGGGAAGGCGGGGAGCTGTTTTTT. The chain recombines TRBV18 with TRBJ2-2, with D perhaps TRBD1 (6 bases). The CDR3 totals 15 residues. Germline-derived CDR1 and CDR2 are KGHSH and LQKENI. V was trimmed by 1 base and J by 7 bases, leaving 13 bases between them. Filled out from reference TRBV18 and TRBJ2-2, the complete variable domain reads NAGVMQNPRHLVRRRGQEARLRCSPMKGHSHVYWYRQLPEEGLKFMVYLQKENIIDESGMPKERFSAEFPKEGPSILRIQQVVRGDSAAYFCASSPLPGEGGELFFGEGSRLTVL.

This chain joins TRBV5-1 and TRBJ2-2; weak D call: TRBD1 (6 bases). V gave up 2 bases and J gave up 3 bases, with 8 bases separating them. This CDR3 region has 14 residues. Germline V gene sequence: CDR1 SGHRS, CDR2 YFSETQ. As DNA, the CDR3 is TGCGCCAGCAGCTTCCACAGGGACACCGGGGAGCTGTTTTTT. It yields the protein CASSFHRDTGELFF.

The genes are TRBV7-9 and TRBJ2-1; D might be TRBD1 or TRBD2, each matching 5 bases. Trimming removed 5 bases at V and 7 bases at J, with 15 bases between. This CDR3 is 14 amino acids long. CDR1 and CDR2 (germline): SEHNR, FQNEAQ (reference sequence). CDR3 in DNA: TGTGCCAGCAGCCCGCAAGAGGGGTTAAATGAGCAGTTCTTC. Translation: CASSPQEGLNEQFF.

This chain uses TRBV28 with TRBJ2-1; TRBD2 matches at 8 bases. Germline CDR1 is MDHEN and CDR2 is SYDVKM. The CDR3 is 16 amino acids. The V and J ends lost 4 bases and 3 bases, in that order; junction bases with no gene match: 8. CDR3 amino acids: CASSYPTSGGYNEQFF. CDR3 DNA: TGTGCCAGCAGTTATCCAACTAGCGGAGGCTACAATGAGCAGTTCTTC.

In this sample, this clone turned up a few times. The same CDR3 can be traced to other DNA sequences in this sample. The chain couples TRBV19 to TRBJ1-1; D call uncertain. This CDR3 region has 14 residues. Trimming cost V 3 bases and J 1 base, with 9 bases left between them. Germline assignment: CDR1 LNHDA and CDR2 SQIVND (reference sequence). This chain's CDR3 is CASSIPGKNTEAFF. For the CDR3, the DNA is TGTGCCAGTAGTATCCCGGGAAAGAACACTGAAGCTTTCTTT.

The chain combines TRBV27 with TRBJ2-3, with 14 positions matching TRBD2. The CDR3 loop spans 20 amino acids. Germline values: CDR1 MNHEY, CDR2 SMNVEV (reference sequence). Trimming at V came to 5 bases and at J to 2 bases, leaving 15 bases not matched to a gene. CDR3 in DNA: TGTGCCAGCAGTCAAAGACTAGCGGGAGGGCTCGCTGTAATCACAGATACGCAGTATTTT. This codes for CASSQRLAGGLAVITDTQYF.

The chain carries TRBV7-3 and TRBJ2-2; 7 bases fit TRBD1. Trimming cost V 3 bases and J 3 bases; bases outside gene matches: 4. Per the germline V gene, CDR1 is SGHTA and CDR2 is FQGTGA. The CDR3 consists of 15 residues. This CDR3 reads CASSFLGGDTGELFF. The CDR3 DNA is TGTGCCAGCAGCTTTTTAGGGGGCGACACCGGGGAGCTGTTTTTT.

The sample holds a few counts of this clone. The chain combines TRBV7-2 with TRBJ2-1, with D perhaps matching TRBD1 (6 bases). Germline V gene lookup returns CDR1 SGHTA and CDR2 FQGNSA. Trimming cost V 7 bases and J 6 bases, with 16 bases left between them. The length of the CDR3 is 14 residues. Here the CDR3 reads CASTPPGHRNEQFF. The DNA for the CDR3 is TGTGCCAGCACCCCCCCGGGACACCGCAATGAGCAGTTCTTC.

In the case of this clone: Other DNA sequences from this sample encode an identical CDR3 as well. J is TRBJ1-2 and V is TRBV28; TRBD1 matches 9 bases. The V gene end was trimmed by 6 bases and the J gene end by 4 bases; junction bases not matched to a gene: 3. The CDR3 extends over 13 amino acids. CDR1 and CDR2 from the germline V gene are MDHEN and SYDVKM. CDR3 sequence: CASSTGGGYGYTF. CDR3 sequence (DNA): TGTGCCAGCAGCACAGGGGGCGGCTATGGCTACACCTTC.

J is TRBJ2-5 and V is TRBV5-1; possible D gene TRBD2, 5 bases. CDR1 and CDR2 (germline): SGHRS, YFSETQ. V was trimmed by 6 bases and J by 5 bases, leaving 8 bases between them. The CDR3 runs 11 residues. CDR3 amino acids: CASNGGETQYF. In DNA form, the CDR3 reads TGCGCCAGCAACGGCGGGGAGACCCAGTACTTC. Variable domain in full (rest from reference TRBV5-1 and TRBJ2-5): KAGVTQTPRYLIKTRGQQVTLSCSPISGHRSVSWYQQTPGQGLQFLFEYFSETQRNKGNFPGRFSGRQFSNSRSEMNVSTLELGDSALYLCASNGGETQYFGPGTRLLVL.

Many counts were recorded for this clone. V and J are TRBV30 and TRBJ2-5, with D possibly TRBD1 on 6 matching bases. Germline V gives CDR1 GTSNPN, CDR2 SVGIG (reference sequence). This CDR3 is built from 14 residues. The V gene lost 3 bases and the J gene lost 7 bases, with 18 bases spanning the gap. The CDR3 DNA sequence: TGTGCCTGGAGGACGTCGGGACAAAGGCTGACCCAGTACTTC. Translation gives CAWRTSGQRLTQYF.

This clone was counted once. CDR3 nucleotides: TGTGCCAGTAGTCCCCGGGACTCCCTGGGGACGCAGTATTTT. Translated, it gives CASSPRDSLGTQYF. The chain carries TRBV19 and TRBJ2-3; the D gene is possibly TRBD2 (6 bases). Germline V lookup: CDR1 LNHDA, CDR2 SQIVND (reference sequence). The CDR3 contains 14 residues. V was clipped by 5 bases and J by 9 bases, with 18 bases between them.

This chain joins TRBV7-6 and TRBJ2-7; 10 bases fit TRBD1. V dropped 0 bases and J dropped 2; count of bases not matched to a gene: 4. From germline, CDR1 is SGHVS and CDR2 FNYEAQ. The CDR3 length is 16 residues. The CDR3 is CASSLAPGQGPYEQYF. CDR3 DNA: TGTGCCAGCAGCTTAGCGCCGGGACAGGGGCCCTACGAGCAGTACTTC.

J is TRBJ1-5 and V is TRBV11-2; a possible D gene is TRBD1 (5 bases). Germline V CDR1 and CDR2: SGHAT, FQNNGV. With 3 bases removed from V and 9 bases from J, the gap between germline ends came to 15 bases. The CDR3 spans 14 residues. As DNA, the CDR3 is TGTGCCAGCAGCTTGGGGCCCGAGCGGTGGCCCCAGCATTTT. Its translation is CASSLGPERWPQHF. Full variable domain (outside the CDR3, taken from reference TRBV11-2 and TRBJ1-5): EAGVAQSPRYKIIEKRQSVAFWCNPISGHATLYWYQQILGQGPKLLIQFQNNGVVDDSQLPKDRFSAERLKGVDSTLKIQPAKLEDSAVYLCASSLGPERWPQHFGDGTRLSIL.

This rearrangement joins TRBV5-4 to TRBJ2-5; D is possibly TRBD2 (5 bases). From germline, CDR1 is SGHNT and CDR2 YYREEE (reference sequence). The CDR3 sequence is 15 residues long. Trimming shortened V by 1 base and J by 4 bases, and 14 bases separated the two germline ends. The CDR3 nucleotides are TGTGCCAGCAGCTTGCGAAGTGCTCGGGGAGAGACCCAGTACTTC. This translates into CASSLRSARGETQYF.

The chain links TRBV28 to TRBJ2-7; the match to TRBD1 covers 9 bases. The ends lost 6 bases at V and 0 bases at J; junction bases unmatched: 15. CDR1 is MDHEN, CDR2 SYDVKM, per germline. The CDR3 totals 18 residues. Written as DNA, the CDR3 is TGTGCCAGCAGCACGGTACCCGCCGGGACAGGGCGCTCCTACGAGCAGTACTTC. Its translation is CASSTVPAGTGRSYEQYF.

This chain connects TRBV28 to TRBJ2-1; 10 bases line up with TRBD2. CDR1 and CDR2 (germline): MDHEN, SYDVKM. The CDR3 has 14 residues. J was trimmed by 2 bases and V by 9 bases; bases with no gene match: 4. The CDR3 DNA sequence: TGTGCCAGTTTAGCGGGAGGACCCTACAATGAGCAGTTCTTC. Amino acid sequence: CASLAGGPYNEQFF.

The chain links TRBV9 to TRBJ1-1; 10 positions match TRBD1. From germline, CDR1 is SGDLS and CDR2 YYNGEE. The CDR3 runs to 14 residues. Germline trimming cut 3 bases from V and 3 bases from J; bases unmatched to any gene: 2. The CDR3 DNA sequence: TGTGCCAGCAGCGCCGGGACAGGGGACACTGAAGCTTTCTTT. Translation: CASSAGTGDTEAFF.